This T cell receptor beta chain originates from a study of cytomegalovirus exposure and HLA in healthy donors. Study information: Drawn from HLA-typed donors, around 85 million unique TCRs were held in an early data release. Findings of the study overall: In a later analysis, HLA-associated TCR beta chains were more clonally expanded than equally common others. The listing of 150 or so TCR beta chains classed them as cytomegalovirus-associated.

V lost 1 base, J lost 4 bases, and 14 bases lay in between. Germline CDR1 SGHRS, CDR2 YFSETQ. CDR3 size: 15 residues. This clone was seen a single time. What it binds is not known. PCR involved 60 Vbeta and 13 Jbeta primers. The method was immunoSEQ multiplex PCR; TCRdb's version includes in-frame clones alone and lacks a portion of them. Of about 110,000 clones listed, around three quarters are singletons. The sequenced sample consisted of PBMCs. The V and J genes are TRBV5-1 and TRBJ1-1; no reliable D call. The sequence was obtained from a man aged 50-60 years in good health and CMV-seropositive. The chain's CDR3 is CASSLFSRAGTEAFF. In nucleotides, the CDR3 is TGCGCCAGCAGCTTGTTCTCTAGGGCGGGCACTGAAGCTTTCTTT.